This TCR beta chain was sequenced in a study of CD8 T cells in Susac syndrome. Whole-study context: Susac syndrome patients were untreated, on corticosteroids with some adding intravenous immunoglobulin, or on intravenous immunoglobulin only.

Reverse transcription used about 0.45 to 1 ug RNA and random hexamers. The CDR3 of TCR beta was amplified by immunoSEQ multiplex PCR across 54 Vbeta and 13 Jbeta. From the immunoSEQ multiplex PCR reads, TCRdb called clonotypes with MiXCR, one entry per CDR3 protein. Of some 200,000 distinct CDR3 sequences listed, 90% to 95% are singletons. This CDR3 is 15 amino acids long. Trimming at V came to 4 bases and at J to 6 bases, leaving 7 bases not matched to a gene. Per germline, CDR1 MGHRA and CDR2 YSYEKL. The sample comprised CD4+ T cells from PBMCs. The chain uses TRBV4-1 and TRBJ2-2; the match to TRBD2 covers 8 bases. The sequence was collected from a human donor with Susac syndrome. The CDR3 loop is CASSPGGGKPGELFF. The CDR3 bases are TGCGCCAGCAGCCCCGGGGGGGGAAAACCCGGGGAGCTGTTTTTT.